The clone carrying this TCR beta chain was recorded many times. Its target is unknown. This specimen comes from a study of regulatory T cells in long-lasting Graves disease. Study-level results: Reduced TCR diversity was observed in persistent Graves' patients versus newly diagnosed patients.

Stated time point: newly diagnosed GD, antithyroid drugs for less than 3 months. PBMC RNA was the source of the TCR library. HTBI primers from iRepertoire and Arm-PCR of CDR3 regions yielded the TCR beta libraries. TCRdb ran MiXCR on the multiplex PCR reads and lists one entry per CDR3 protein. The data show 200,000 to 250,000 distinct CDR3 sequences, with around 19% seen just once and about 11% held by the top ten. The same sample was also studied in work on T cells in Graves' hyperthyroidism and ophthalmopathy. As that report states: Diagnosis relied on clinical symptoms, serum thyroxine and TRAb, thyroid ultrasound and orbital computed tomography. RT-PCR in the first round (using the HTBI primer set) targeted the TCR CDR3.

The clonotype comes from a young woman with Graves disease. The sequencing used peripheral blood mononuclear cells (PBMCs), collected at new diagnosis, from a patient treated with antithyroid drugs.

DNA for the CDR3: TGTGCCAGCAGTGCGGACGGAAGCTATGGCTACACCTTC. The encoded protein is CASSADGSYGYTF. The chain carries TRBV6-1 and TRBJ1-2; D gene ambiguous. Deletions cut 4 bases from V and 4 bases from J, with 10 bases between. CDR3 size: 13 residues. Per the germline V gene, CDR1 is MNHNS and CDR2 is SASEGT.